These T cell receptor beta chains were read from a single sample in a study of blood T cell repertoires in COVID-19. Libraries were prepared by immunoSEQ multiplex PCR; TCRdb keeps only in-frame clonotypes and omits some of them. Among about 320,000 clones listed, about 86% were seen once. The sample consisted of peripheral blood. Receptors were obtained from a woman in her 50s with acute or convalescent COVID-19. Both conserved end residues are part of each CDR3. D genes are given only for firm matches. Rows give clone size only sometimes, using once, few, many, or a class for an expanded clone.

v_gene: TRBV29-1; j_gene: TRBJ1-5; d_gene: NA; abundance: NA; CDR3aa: CSVAGYNQPQHF; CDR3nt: TGCAGCGTTGCCGGGTACAATCAGCCCCAGCATTTT
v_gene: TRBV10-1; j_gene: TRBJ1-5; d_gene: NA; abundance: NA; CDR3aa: CASSAYNQPQHF; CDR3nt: TGCGCCAGCAGTGCTTACAATCAGCCCCAGCATTTT
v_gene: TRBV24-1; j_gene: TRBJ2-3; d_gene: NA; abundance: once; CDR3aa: CATSDRQGLRDTQYF; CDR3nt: TGTGCCACCAGTGATAGGCAGGGGCTTCGGGATACGCAGTATTTT
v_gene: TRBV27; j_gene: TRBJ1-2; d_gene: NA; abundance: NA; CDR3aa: CASSSSTANYGYTF; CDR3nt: TGTGCCAGCAGTTCCTCGACAGCTAACTATGGCTACACCTTC
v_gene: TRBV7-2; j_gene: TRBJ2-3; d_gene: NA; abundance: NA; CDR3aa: CASSQSYTDTQYF; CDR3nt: TGTGCCAGCAGCCAGTCTTACACAGATACGCAGTATTTT
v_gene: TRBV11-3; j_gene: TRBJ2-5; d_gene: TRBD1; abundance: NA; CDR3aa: CASSRGAGQGRETQYF; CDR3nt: TGTGCCAGCAGCCGGGGGGCGGGACAGGGGAGGGAGACCCAGTACTTC
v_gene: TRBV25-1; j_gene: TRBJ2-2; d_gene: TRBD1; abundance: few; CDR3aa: CASGTGNTGELFF; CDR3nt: TGTGCCAGCGGGACAGGGAACACCGGGGAGCTGTTTTTT
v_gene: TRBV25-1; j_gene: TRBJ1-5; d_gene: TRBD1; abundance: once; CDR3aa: CASSPSPGTGDSNQPQHF; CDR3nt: TGTGCCAGCAGTCCCAGTCCTGGGACAGGTGATAGCAATCAGCCCCAGCATTTT
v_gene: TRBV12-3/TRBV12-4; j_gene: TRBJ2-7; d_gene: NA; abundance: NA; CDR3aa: CASSPRGGQYF; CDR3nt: TGTGCCAGCAGTCCAAGAGGGGGGCAGTACTTC
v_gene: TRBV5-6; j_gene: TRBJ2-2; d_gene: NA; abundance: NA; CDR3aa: CASSLILRGTGELFF; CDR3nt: TGTGCCAGCAGCTTGATCCTGAGGGGGACCGGGGAGCTGTTTTTT
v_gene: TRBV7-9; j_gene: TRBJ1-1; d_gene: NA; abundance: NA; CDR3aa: CASSLGPDTEAFF; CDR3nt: TGTGCCAGCAGCTTAGGGCCCGATACTGAAGCTTTCTTT
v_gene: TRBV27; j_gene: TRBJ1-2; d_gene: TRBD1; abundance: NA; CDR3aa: CASSLKDRGDGYTF; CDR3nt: TGTGCCAGCAGTTTAAAGGACAGGGGAGATGGCTACACCTTC
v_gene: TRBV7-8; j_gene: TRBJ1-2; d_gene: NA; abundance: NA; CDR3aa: CASSLGQDNYGYTF; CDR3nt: TGTGCCAGCAGCTTAGGCCAGGATAACTATGGCTACACCTTC
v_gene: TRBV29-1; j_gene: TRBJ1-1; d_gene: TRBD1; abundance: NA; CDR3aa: CSVGTGNLYTEAFF; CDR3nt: TGCAGCGTCGGGACAGGCAATTTGTACACTGAAGCTTTCTTT
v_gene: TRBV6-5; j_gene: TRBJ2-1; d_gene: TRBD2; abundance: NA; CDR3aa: CASIQTAGAYNEQFF; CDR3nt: TGTGCCAGCATTCAGACAGCGGGGGCCTACAATGAGCAGTTCTTC
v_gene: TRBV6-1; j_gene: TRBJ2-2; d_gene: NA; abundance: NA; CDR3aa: CASSDIRWNTGELFF; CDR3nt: TGTGCCAGCAGTGACATACGGTGGAACACCGGGGAGCTGTTTTTT
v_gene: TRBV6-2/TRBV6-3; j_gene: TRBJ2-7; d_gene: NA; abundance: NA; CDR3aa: CASSPDASNSDGQYF; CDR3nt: TGTGCCAGCAGCCCCGATGCCAGTAACAGTGACGGGCAGTACTTC
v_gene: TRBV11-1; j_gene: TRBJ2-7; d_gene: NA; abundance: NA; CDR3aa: CASSITQGYEQYF; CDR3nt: TGTGCCAGCAGCATTACACAGGGTTACGAGCAGTACTTC
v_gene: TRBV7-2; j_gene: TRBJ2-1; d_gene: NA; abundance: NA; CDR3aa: CASSRLGAVVNEQFF; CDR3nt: TGTGCCAGCAGCCGTCTGGGGGCCGTCGTCAATGAGCAGTTCTTC
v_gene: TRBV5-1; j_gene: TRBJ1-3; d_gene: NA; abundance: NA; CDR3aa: CASRRALGNTIYF; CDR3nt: TGCGCCAGCAGGAGGGCTCTGGGAAACACCATATATTTT
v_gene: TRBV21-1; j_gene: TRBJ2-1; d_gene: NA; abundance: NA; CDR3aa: CASSPRRAEQFF; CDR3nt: TGTGCCAGCAGCCCACGCAGGGCTGAGCAGTTCTTC
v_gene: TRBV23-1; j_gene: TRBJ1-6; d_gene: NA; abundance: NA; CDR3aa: CASSLRGEGDNSPLHF; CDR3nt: TGCGCCAGCAGCCTACGGGGGGAGGGGGACAATTCACCCCTCCACTTT
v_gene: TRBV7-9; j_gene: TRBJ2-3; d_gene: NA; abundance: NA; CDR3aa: CASSFTPGADTQYF; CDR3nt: TGTGCCAGCAGCTTCACCCCAGGGGCAGATACGCAGTATTTT
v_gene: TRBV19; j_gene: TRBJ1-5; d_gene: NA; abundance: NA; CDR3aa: CASSIWEGSINQPQHF; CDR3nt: TGTGCCAGTAGTATCTGGGAGGGTTCAATCAATCAGCCCCAGCATTTT
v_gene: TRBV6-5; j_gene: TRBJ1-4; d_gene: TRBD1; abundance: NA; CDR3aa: CASSPTGTGYEKLFF; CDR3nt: TGTGCCAGCAGTCCGACCGGGACAGGGTATGAAAAACTGTTTTTT
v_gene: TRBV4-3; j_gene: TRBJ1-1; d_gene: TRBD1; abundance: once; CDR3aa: CASSQDVDRETEAFF; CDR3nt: TGCGCCAGCAGCCAAGATGTCGACAGGGAGACCGAAGCTTTCTTT
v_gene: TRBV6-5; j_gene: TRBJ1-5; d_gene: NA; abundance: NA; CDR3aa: CASSSYTSNQPQHF; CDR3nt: TGTGCCAGCAGTTCGTACACATCTAATCAGCCCCAGCATTTT
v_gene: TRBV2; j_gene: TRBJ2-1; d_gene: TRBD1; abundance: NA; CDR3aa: CASSLSTGGAWNEQFF; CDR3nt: TGTGCCAGCAGTCTTTCGACAGGGGGCGCCTGGAATGAGCAGTTCTTC
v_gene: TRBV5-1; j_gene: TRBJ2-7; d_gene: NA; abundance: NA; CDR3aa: CASSLGGGVSRYEQYF; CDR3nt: TGCGCCAGCAGCTTGGGCGGAGGGGTCTCCAGGTACGAGCAGTACTTC
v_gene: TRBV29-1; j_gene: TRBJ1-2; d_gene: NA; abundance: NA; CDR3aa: CSFGPHHTGYGYTF; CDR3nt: TGCAGCTTCGGACCTCACCACACAGGGTATGGCTACACCTTC